This passage covers 26 T cell receptor beta chains from one sample sequenced in a study of cytomegalovirus exposure and HLA in healthy donors. Primers for the PCR totalled 60 Vbeta and 13 Jbeta. Some clones are missing from TCRdb's copy, which holds only in-frame ones; the method was immunoSEQ multiplex PCR. The sample lists 95,000 to 150,000 clones; over 65% were seen once. What was sequenced was PBMCs. These receptors all stem from a man aged 50 or older in good health and CMV-seronegative.

The gene calls are TRBV7-9 and TRBJ2-3; TRBD2 is a possible D gene (6 bases). Trimming removed 0 bases at V and 2 bases at J, with 12 bases between. This CDR3 is built from 16 residues. The germline gives CDR1 SEHNR, CDR2 FQNEAQ (reference sequence). The CDR3 DNA reads TGTGCCAGCAGCTTAGCAAGGGGACTTATCACAGATACGCAGTATTTT. Its protein product is CASSLARGLITDTQYF.

The genes are TRBV14 and TRBJ1-2; TRBD1 might be the D (5 bases). The CDR3 extends over 14 amino acids. V lost 3 bases and J lost 4, with 12 bases in between. Germline V gives CDR1 SGHDN, CDR2 FVKESK. Here the CDR3 reads CASSQSRGGYGYTF. CDR3 bases: TGTGCCAGCAGCCAGAGTCGGGGGGGCTATGGCTACACCTTC.

Here the CDR3 reads CASRLSDRDGSPLHF. The CDR3 nucleotides read TGTGCCAGCAGGCTCTCCGACAGGGACGGTTCACCCCTCCACTTT. V and J are TRBV28 and TRBJ1-6, with TRBD1 identical over 7 bases. Germline V gene sequence: CDR1 MDHEN, CDR2 SYDVKM. Trimming cost V 6 bases and J 9 bases; bases outside gene matches: 11. This CDR3 contains 15 residues.

This chain joins TRBV28 and TRBJ2-1; TRBD1 matches at 7 bases. CDR1 and CDR2 (germline): MDHEN, SYDVKM. This CDR3 comprises 16 residues. V dropped 10 bases and J dropped 5; count of bases not matched to a gene: 17. The CDR3 DNA follows: TGTGCCACCGTTCAGCCTCGGGACAGCCTCAACAATGAGCAGTTCTTC. Residues: CATVQPRDSLNNEQFF.

V gene TRBV23-1 combines with J gene TRBJ1-3, with unresolved D. TRBV23-1 is an ORF for which the function is uncertain. The CDR3 contains 16 residues. V was clipped by 0 bases and J by 6 bases, with 15 bases between them. This CDR3 is CASSQSVPRGENTIYF. DNA of the CDR3: TGCGCCAGCAGTCAATCGGTGCCCCGCGGGGAAAACACCATATATTTT.

This clone has only one observation. The chain combines TRBV6-1 with TRBJ2-1; TRBD1 matches at 12 bases. Germline trimming cut 3 bases from V and 9 bases from J; bases unmatched to any gene: 3. This CDR3 contains 14 residues. Looked up from germline, CDR1 is MNHNS and CDR2 is SASEGT. The CDR3 sequence: CASSDWDRGREQFF. CDR3 DNA sequence: TGTGCCAGCAGTGATTGGGACAGGGGGCGTGAGCAGTTCTTC.

The chain joins TRBV7-2 to TRBJ1-6; tentatively, D is TRBD1 (5 bases). Trimming cost V 9 bases and J 0 bases, with 9 bases left between them. Germline values: CDR1 SGHTA, CDR2 FQGNSA. The CDR3 totals 14 residues. The CDR3 protein is CASRGSSYNSPLHF. CDR3 nucleotide sequence: TGTGCCAGTAGGGGCAGCTCCTATAATTCACCCCTCCACTTT.

The chain carries TRBV6-5 and TRBJ1-2, with 8 nucleotides matching TRBD1. Losses at the gene ends were 0 bases for V and 4 bases for J; bases not matched to a gene: 7. This CDR3 has 16 amino acids. Germline V CDR1 and CDR2: MNHEY, SVGAGI. This CDR3 reads CASSYSGAGGIYGYTF. CDR3 sequence (DNA): TGTGCCAGCAGTTACTCGGGTGCAGGGGGCATCTATGGCTACACCTTC.

The CDR3 bases are TGTGCCAGCAGTCAGGGACTGGCGGCAGATACGCAGTATTTT. It yields the protein CASSQGLAADTQYF. This sequence joins TRBV6-5 and TRBJ2-3; maybe TRBD2 (6 bases). V lost 5 bases to trimming and J lost 4 bases, with 13 bases between them. The CDR3 extends over 14 amino acids. The germline V gene has CDR1 MNHEY and CDR2 SVGAGI.

This chain links TRBV20-1 with TRBJ2-7; the D is unclear. The CDR3 has 11 amino acids. V dropped 3 bases and J dropped 6 bases, with 9 bases sitting between them. Germline V lookup: CDR1 DFQATT, CDR2 SNEGSKA (reference sequence). CDR3 in amino acids: CSASHGSEQYV. In DNA, the CDR3 is TGCAGTGCTAGCCATGGCAGCGAGCAGTACGTC.

The V gene is TRBV6-5, the J gene TRBJ1-2; D not certain. CDR3 size: 15 residues. Germline V CDR1 and CDR2: MNHEY, SVGAGI. The V gene lost 6 bases and the J gene lost 4 bases, with 18 bases spanning the gap. The CDR3 region is CASRKATLASYGYTF. Written as DNA, the CDR3 is TGTGCCAGCAGAAAAGCAACGCTCGCCTCCTATGGCTACACCTTC.

The chain carries TRBV7-9 and TRBJ2-5; maybe TRBD2 (6 bases). Germline V gene data show CDR1 as SEHNR and CDR2 as FQNEAQ (reference sequence). Trimming left V 1 base short and J 9 bases short, with 12 bases between. The CDR3 contains 13 residues. Here the CDR3 reads CASSLEWGESQYF. The CDR3 DNA is TGTGCCAGCAGCTTAGAGTGGGGGGAGTCCCAGTACTTC.

The chain couples TRBV5-1 to TRBJ2-7; 10 bases match TRBD1. The CDR3 loop spans 16 amino acids. Unmatched junction bases numbered 7, after V lost 2 bases and J lost 2 bases. CDR1 SGHRS and CDR2 YFSETQ come from the germline V gene. CDR3 coding DNA: TGCGCCAGCAGCTTAAGGGGACAGGGGTTCACCTACGAGCAGTACTTC. Its protein product is CASSLRGQGFTYEQYF.

This chain joins TRBV5-1 and TRBJ1-3; 8 bases fit TRBD1. Germline V gene data show CDR1 as SGHRS and CDR2 as YFSETQ. The CDR3 runs to 17 residues. V trimming: 4 bases; J trimming: 6 bases; junction bases outside the gene matches: 15. The CDR3 DNA follows: TGCGCCAGCAGCCCAACCTTTGCCCGGACAGGGATAAACACCATATATTTT. Translating it yields CASSPTFARTGINTIYF.

This rearrangement joins TRBV11-1 to TRBJ2-5; D may be TRBD1 (6 bases). CDR3 length: 16 residues. Trimming stripped 1 base from V and 3 bases from J, with 15 bases between. Germline V CDR1 and CDR2: SGHAT, FQDESV (reference sequence). CDR3: CASSLDEATGEETQYF. CDR3 coding DNA: TGTGCCAGCAGCTTAGACGAAGCGACAGGTGAAGAGACCCAGTACTTC.

CDR3 sequence reads: CASRHQGATEAFF. CDR3 DNA sequence: TGTGCCAGCAGACATCAGGGGGCTACTGAAGCTTTCTTT. The genes are TRBV5-8 and TRBJ1-1, with 8 bases identical to TRBD1. The length of the CDR3 is 13 residues. V lost 5 bases to trimming and J lost 5 bases; unmatched junction nucleotides: 5. Germline CDR1 SGHTS, CDR2 YDEGEE.

This chain links TRBV4-1 with TRBJ1-2; no firm D call. V was pared by 3 bases and J by 10 bases, with 12 bases between. There are 12 residues in the CDR3. Germline CDR1 reads MGHRA; CDR2 reads YSYEKL. In DNA, the CDR3 is TGCGCCAGCAGCCAGCGGTTAACCTCCTACACCTTC. It specifies CASSQRLTSYTF.

This rearrangement joins TRBV5-5 to TRBJ1-1, with D maybe TRBD1 (5 bases). The V end lost 1 base, the J end lost 5 bases, and 12 bases lay between the germline ends. This CDR3 has 14 residues. Germline values: CDR1 SGHKS, CDR2 YYEKEE (reference sequence). CDR3 residues: CASSLSGGDTEAFF. CDR3 coding DNA: TGTGCCAGCAGCTTGAGCGGGGGGGATACTGAAGCTTTCTTT.

The chain employs TRBV7-2 and TRBJ1-2; D is unresolved. Trimming removed 8 bases from V and 4 bases from J, with 17 bases in between. Germline assignment: CDR1 SGHTA and CDR2 FQGNSA. The CDR3 runs 14 residues. For the CDR3, the DNA is TGTGCCAGCGCCTACGGGGATCGGGCCTATGGCTACACCTTC. Its protein is CASAYGDRAYGYTF.

The chain combines TRBV7-9 with TRBJ1-4, with no clear D. Looked up from germline, CDR1 is SEHNR and CDR2 is FQNEAQ (reference sequence). This CDR3 spans 15 amino acids. V was pared by 5 bases and J by 5 bases, with 15 bases between. CDR3 amino acids: CASSPPFNSNEKLFF. DNA of the CDR3: TGTGCCAGCAGCCCCCCATTCAACTCGAATGAAAAACTGTTTTTT.

This chain joins TRBV5-1 and TRBJ1-3; the match to TRBD1 covers 8 bases. The germline CDR1 and CDR2 sequences are SGHRS and YFSETQ. The CDR3 is made up of 17 amino acids. V was clipped by 2 bases and J by 0 bases; unmatched bases: 7. Here the CDR3 DNA reads TGCGCCAGCAGCTTACCCACAGGGGGAAGCTCTGGAAACACCATATATTTT. Residues: CASSLPTGGSSGNTIYF. The whole variable domain, filled in from reference TRBV5-1 and TRBJ1-3, reads KAGVTQTPRYLIKTRGQQVTLSCSPISGHRSVSWYQQTPGQGLQFLFEYFSETQRNKGNFPGRFSGRQFSNSRSEMNVSTLELGDSALYLCASSLPTGGSSGNTIYFGEGSWLTVV.

This clone was seen just once. J is TRBJ2-5 and V is TRBV11-2; possibly TRBD2 for D (5 bases). The germline gives CDR1 SGHAT, CDR2 FQNNGV. V was trimmed by 7 bases and J by 3 bases, leaving 12 bases between them. This CDR3 spans 13 amino acids. The CDR3 sequence: CASTLGEKETQYF. The CDR3 DNA follows: TGTGCCAGCACCCTCGGGGAGAAAGAGACCCAGTACTTC.

V usage is TRBV30 and J usage is TRBJ1-3, with D unclear. V lost 5 bases and J 1 base, leaving 12 bases between the germline ends. Germline V gives CDR1 GTSNPN, CDR2 SVGIG (reference sequence). This CDR3 has 14 amino acids. The CDR3 here is CAWGDGGSGNTIYF. The CDR3 nucleotides read TGTGCCTGGGGTGACGGAGGTTCTGGAAACACCATATATTTT. Complete variable domain (other parts from reference TRBV30 and TRBJ1-3): SQTIHQWPATLVQPVGSPLSLECTVEGTSNPNLYWYRQAAGRGLQLLFYSVGIGQISSEVPQNLSASRPQDRQFILSSKKLLLSDSGFYLCAWGDGGSGNTIYFGEGSWLTVV.

The CDR3 here is CASRGAGLREKLFF. In DNA form, the CDR3 reads TGTGCCAGCAGAGGAGCGGGGCTGAGAGAAAAACTGTTTTTT. The V call is TRBV28, the J call TRBJ1-4; D possibly corresponds to TRBD1 (5 bases). This CDR3 contains 14 residues. Germline lookup yields CDR1 MDHEN and CDR2 SYDVKM. Trimming took off 6 bases at V and 8 bases at J, with 16 bases between the two ends.

The rearrangement uses TRBV7-2 and TRBJ2-1; 7 bases are shared with TRBD2. From germline, CDR1 is SGHTA and CDR2 FQGNSA. V gave up 4 bases and J gave up 2 bases; unmatched junction bases: 5. CDR3 length: 15 residues. The CDR3 region is CASSSGGSPYNEQFF. The CDR3 nucleotides read TGTGCCAGCAGCTCCGGGGGGAGTCCCTACAATGAGCAGTTCTTC. Supplemented by reference TRBV7-2 and TRBJ2-1, the full variable domain reads GAGVSQSPSNKVTEKGKDVELRCDPISGHTALYWYRQSLGQGLEFLIYFQGNSAPDKSGLPSDRFSAERTGGSVSTLTIQRTQQEDSAVYLCASSSGGSPYNEQFFGPGTRLTVL.

This chain uses TRBV6-1 with TRBJ1-4; D not certain. The CDR3 is made up of 13 amino acids. Germline CDR1 reads MNHNS; CDR2 reads SASEGT. V lost 3 bases and J 5 bases, leaving 7 bases between the germline ends. The CDR3 protein is CASSDGSNEKLFF. As DNA, the CDR3 is TGTGCCAGCAGTGATGGGAGCAATGAAAAACTGTTTTTT.